The rows below give T cell receptor beta chains drawn from one sample of a study of blood T cells in healthy people across ages. TCRdb re-called the 5' RACE reads with MiXCR, one entry per CDR3 protein. Here the sample spans more than 1,400,000 distinct CDR3 sequences, approximately 40% being singletons. Sequencing input: blood. Receptor source: a woman in her late teens or twenties in good health. The CDR3 runs from the conserved cysteine through the conserved F or W. The order of the fields is V gene, clone size, J gene, D gene, CDR3 length, CDR3 protein, CDR3 DNA. A D gene is named only where the DNA matches it firmly. Clone size is stated in some rows and not others, as once, few, many or a class when expanded.

V: TRBV18; size: NA; J: TRBJ2-2; D: TRBD2; length: 15; CDR3: CASSRSSGRTGELFF; DNA: TGTGCCAGCTCACGAAGTAGCGGGAGGACCGGGGAGCTGTTTTTT
V: TRBV7-2; size: NA; J: TRBJ1-6; D: NA; length: 15; CDR3: CASSLGSTINSPLHF; DNA: TGTGCCAGCAGCTTAGGCAGCACAATTAATTCACCCCTCCACTTT
V: TRBV29-1; size: many; J: TRBJ2-3; D: NA; length: 13; CDR3: CSVVRGRADTQYF; DNA: TGCAGCGTCGTAAGGGGGAGGGCAGATACGCAGTATTTT
V: TRBV4-2; size: NA; J: TRBJ1-1; D: NA; length: 17; CDR3: CASKRIEGVGRGTEAFF; DNA: TGTGCCAGCAAAAGAATTGAAGGGGTCGGGAGGGGTACTGAAGCTTTCTTT
V: TRBV6-5; size: few; J: TRBJ1-4; D: NA; length: 15; CDR3: CASSSGTATNEKLFF; DNA: TGTGCCAGCAGTTCGGGGACTGCTACAAATGAAAAACTGTTTTTT
V: TRBV2; size: NA; J: TRBJ2-7; D: NA; length: 15; CDR3: CASSVDFFSSYEQYF; DNA: TGTGCCAGCAGTGTAGACTTCTTTAGCTCCTACGAGCAGTACTTC
V: TRBV29-1; size: few; J: TRBJ2-7; D: NA; length: 12; CDR3: CSVNSGSYEQYF; DNA: TGCAGCGTCAACAGCGGCAGCTACGAGCAGTACTTC
V: TRBV15; size: many; J: TRBJ2-7; D: NA; length: 13; CDR3: CATSRDHPYEQYF; DNA: TGTGCCACCAGCAGAGATCATCCCTACGAGCAGTACTTC
V: TRBV20-1; size: few; J: TRBJ1-5; D: TRBD1; length: 16; CDR3: CSARGQGAVSNQPQHF; DNA: TGCAGTGCTAGGGGTCAGGGGGCTGTAAGCAATCAGCCCCAGCATTTT
V: TRBV7-9; size: NA; J: TRBJ2-3; D: NA; length: 14; CDR3: CASSLGASDDTQYF; DNA: TGTGCCAGCAGCTTAGGGGCCTCCGACGATACGCAGTATTTT
V: TRBV20-1; size: NA; J: TRBJ2-3; D: TRBD1; length: 14; CDR3: CSAGRTGATDTQYF; DNA: TGCAGTGCTGGAAGGACAGGAGCCACAGATACGCAGTATTTT
V: TRBV6-6; size: NA; J: TRBJ1-5; D: NA; length: 15; CDR3: CASIHGGGSNQPQHF; DNA: TGTGCCAGCATCCACGGGGGGGGTAGCAATCAGCCCCAGCATTTT
V: TRBV2; size: few; J: TRBJ2-7; D: NA; length: 12; CDR3: CASSEALRVTYF; DNA: TGTGCCAGCAGTGAAGCGCTTCGGGTTACGTACTTC
V: TRBV20-1; size: NA; J: TRBJ2-5; D: NA; length: 13; CDR3: CSARDPNTDEQYF; DNA: TGCAGTGCTAGAGATCCCAACACGGATGAGCAGTACTTC
V: TRBV7-9; size: NA; J: TRBJ1-1; D: NA; length: 12; CDR3: CASSLIQGEAFF; DNA: TGTGCCAGCAGCTTAATACAGGGTGAAGCTTTCTTT
V: TRBV20-1; size: few; J: TRBJ2-1; D: TRBD2; length: 15; CDR3: CSARVAGQLNNEQFF; DNA: TGCAGTGCTCGCGTAGCGGGCCAATTGAACAATGAGCAGTTCTTC
V: TRBV5-5; size: NA; J: TRBJ1-2; D: NA; length: 13; CDR3: CASSFQGHGGYTF; DNA: TGTGCCAGCAGCTTCCAGGGGCATGGTGGCTACACCTTC
V: TRBV10-1; size: few; J: TRBJ2-7; D: TRBD2; length: 14; CDR3: CASSAGTSDYEQYF; DNA: TGCGCCAGCAGTGCCGGGACTAGCGATTACGAGCAGTACTTC
V: TRBV10-2; size: NA; J: TRBJ1-2; D: NA; length: 13; CDR3: CASRARREDGYTF; DNA: TGCGCCAGCAGAGCCCGACGAGAAGATGGCTACACCTTC